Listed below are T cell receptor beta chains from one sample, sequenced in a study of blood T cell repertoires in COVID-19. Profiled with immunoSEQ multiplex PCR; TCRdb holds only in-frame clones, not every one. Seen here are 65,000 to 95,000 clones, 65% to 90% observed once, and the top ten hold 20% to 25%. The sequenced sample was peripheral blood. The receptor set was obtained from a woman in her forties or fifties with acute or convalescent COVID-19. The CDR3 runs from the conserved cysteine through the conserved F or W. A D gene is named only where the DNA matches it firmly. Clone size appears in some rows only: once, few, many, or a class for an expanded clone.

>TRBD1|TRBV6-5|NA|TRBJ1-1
TGTGCCAGCATCCCGACAGGGAAACTCACTGAAGCTTTCTTT
CASIPTGKLTEAFF
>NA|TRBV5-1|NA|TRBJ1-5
TGCGCCAGCAGCTTGGGAGGGGCGGGGAATCAGCCCCAGCATTTT
CASSLGGAGNQPQHF
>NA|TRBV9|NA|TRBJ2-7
TGTGCCAGCAGCCCGGGTTTGAGTTTCGACGAGCAGTACTTC
CASSPGLSFDEQYF
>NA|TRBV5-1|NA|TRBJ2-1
TGCGCCAGCAGCTTAAGAGACAGGAGCAATGAGCAGTTCTTC
CASSLRDRSNEQFF
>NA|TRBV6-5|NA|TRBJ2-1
TGTGCCAGCAGTTATGAGGGTGAGCAGTTCTTC
CASSYEGEQFF
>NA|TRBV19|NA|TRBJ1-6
TGTGCCAGTAGTGAGCTCAAGTCACCCCTCCACTTT
CASSELKSPLHF
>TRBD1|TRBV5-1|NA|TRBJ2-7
TGCGCCAGCAGCTTTGGAGACAGGGGCTACGAGCAGTACTTC
CASSFGDRGYEQYF
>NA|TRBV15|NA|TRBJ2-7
TGTGCCACCAGCAGAGACCCGGGAACCTACGAGCAGTACTTC
CATSRDPGTYEQYF
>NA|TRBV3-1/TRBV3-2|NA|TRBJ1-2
TGTGCCAGCAGCCAAGCCTATTTTCGGAGGAATGGCTACACCTTC
CASSQAYFRRNGYTF
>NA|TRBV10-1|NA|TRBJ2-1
TGCGCCACCGACAATTGCAGTTGGGGGGTATACAATGAGCAGTTCTTC
CATDNCSWGVYNEQFF
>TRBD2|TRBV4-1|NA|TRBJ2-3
TGCGCCAGCAGTGCTAGCGGGAGTGTCACAGATACGCAGTATTTT
CASSASGSVTDTQYF
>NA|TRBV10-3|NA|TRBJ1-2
TGTGCCATCACCCCAACAGTTTTCGCAGCTAACTATGGCTACACCTTC
CAITPTVFAANYGYTF
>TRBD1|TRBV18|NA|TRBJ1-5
TGTGCCAGCCGTCGGGACAGGGAAATTGGTCAGCCCCAGCATTTT
CASRRDREIGQPQHF
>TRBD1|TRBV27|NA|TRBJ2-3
TGTGCCAGCAGTCCCGACAGGGGGCGTATAGGCACAGATACGCAGTATTTT
CASSPDRGRIGTDTQYF
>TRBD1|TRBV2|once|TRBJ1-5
TGTGCCAGCCAGAAAACAGGGGCAGATCAGCCCCAGCATTTT
CASQKTGADQPQHF
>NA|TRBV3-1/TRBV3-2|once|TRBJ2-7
TGTGCCAGCAGTCTGAGCTCCTACGAGCAGTACTTC
CASSLSSYEQYF
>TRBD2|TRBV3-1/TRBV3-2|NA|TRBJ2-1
TGTGCCAGCAGCCAAGATCCCGCCGCTAGCGGGGGGGCAAGGGAGCAGTTCTTC
CASSQDPAASGGAREQFF
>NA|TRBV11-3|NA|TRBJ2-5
TGTGCCAGCAGCTTAGCCCCCGGATCCGGGGAGACCCAGTACTTC
CASSLAPGSGETQYF
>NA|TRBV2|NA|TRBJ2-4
TGTGCCAGCAGCCCCGGGTGGATCGGGATAAACATTCAGTACTTC
CASSPGWIGINIQYF
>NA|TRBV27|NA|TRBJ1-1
TGTGCCAGCAGTTTAATCTGGGCGATGAACACTGAAGCTTTCTTT
CASSLIWAMNTEAFF
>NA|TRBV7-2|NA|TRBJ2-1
TGTGCCAGCAGTTACGACAGGACCAAGACGAGCTCCTACAATGAGCAGTTCTTC
CASSYDRTKTSSYNEQFF
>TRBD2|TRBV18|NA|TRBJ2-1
TGTGCCAGCTCACCACAGAGGCCTAGCGGATACAATGAGCAGTTCTTC
CASSPQRPSGYNEQFF
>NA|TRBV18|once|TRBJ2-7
TGTGCCAGCTCACCAGCCCCTGGCGGATCCGGGTACGAGCAGTACTTC
CASSPAPGGSGYEQYF
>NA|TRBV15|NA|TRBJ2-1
TGTGCCACCAGCAGAGATTGGGCCGGCGATGAGCAGTTCTTC
CATSRDWAGDEQFF
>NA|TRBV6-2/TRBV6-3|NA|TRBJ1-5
TGTGCCAGCAGTTACCCGACGGGGGGAGGCAATCAGCCCCAGCATTTT
CASSYPTGGGNQPQHF
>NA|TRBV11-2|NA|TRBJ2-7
TGTGCCAGCAGCTCCATCACAGGGCGGGCATACGAGCAGTACTTC
CASSSITGRAYEQYF
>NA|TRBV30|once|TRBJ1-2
TGTGCCTGGAGTCCCGTCAGGTTAGGCGGGAGCTACACCTTC
CAWSPVRLGGSYTF
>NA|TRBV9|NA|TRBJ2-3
TGTGCCAGCAGCGCCCGACAGGCAAGCACAGATACGCAGTATTTT
CASSARQASTDTQYF
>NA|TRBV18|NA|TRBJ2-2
TGTGCCAGCTCACTCCAGGACGGGGGAAACACCGGGGAGCTGTTTTTT
CASSLQDGGNTGELFF
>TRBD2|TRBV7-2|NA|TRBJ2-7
TGTGCCAGCAGCTTAGGCAGGGCACTAGCGGGAACCTACGAGCAGTACTTC
CASSLGRALAGTYEQYF
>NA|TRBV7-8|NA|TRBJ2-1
TGTGCCAGCAGCTCTACGAGCCGGTCGGGGTTCTTC
CASSSTSRSGFF
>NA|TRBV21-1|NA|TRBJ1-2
TGTGCCAGCAGCAAAGAACTATCACAGGGACCTAACTATGGCTACACCTTC
CASSKELSQGPNYGYTF
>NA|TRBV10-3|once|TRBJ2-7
TGTGCCATCAGGCTTGCCCGGGACACCTCCTACGAGCAGTACTTC
CAIRLARDTSYEQYF
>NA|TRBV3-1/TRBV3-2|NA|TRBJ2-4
TGTGCCAGCAGCCAAGATTGGGCAGGGGATGCCAAAAACATTCAGTACTTC
CASSQDWAGDAKNIQYF
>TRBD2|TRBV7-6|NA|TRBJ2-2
TGTGCCAGCAGCTTATCTAGCGGGAATGGCGGGGAGCTGTTTTTT
CASSLSSGNGGELFF